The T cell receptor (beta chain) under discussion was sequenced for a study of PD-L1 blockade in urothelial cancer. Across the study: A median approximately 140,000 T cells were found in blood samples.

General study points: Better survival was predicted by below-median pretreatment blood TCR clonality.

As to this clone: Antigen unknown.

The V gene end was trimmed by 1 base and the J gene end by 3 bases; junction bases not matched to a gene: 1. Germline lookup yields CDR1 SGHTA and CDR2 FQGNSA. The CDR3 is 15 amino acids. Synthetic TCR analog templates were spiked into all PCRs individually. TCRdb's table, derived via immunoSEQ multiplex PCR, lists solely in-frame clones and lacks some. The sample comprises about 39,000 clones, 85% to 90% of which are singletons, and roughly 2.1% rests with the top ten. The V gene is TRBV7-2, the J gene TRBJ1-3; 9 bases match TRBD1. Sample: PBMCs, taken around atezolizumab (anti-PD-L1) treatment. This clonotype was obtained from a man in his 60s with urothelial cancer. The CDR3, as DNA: TGTGCCAGCAGCTTAGGGACAGGGGTTGGAAACACCATATATTTT. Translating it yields CASSLGTGVGNTIYF.